This T cell receptor beta chain is drawn from a study of regulatory T cells in long-lasting Graves disease (dated by TCRdb to the early 2020s). The study in broad terms: Persistent Graves' disease was defined as antithyroid drug treatment for over 5 years with persistently positive TSH receptor autoantibodies. This study used TCR sequencing and RNA sequencing of peripheral blood to compare persistent Graves' disease patients against newly diagnosed Graves' disease patients. The study took place in China and was registered as a clinical trial. A total of roughly 35 samples underwent TCR sequencing: about 13 from persistent and about 20 from newly diagnosed Graves' disease patients. Persistent Graves' disease patients in the clinical cohort had taken antithyroid drugs for around 11 years on average. Overall study outcomes, separate from this receptor: As a limitation, the authors acknowledged that the small sample size may reduce accuracy. More public clonotypes were shared among persistent patients (under 3,000) than among newly diagnosed patients (under 1,000). Sequencing and analysis were limited to the TCR beta chain. Persistent Graves' disease patients showed lower TCR Shannon entropy and fewer highly expanded clones than newly diagnosed patients, suggesting clonal expansion. Only peripheral blood was studied, because thyroid tissue, the primary lesion, was inaccessible. Persistent disease showed preferential use of TRBV28, TRBJ1-2 and TRBJ2-5, whereas newly diagnosed disease favored TRBV20-1 and TRBJ2-1.

Libraries were built with multiplex PCR. Sequencer: Illumina HiSeq 4000. To build TCR beta libraries, CDR3 regions were amplified by Arm-PCR using iRepertoire HTBI primers. PCR products were gel purified before sequencing. In the paper's pipeline: Across samples, 60 to 70 TRBV and 13 to 15 TRBJ segments were identified and used for gene usage analysis of CDR3 amino acid clonotypes. COPE and FqMerger were used to merge filtered high-quality paired reads into contigs. BLAST was used to align contigs to IMGT TRBV, TRBD and TRBJ reference genes, and CDR3 was defined according to IMGT. Any clonotype with a frequency above 0.1% was classified as a highly expanded clone. Repertoire diversity was measured by Shannon entropy, and V-J evenness by the Gini coefficient. Public clonotypes were defined as clonotypes shared by more than one individual. The public sequencing data were trimmed at Q25 with fastp and processed into clonotypes with MiXCR by TCRdb, which kept only in-frame beta chains. Merged by CDR3 protein, the rows form single entries marked with the most common genes and DNA. The V and J calls follow TCRdb's processing rather than the paper's. For this sample the table gives under 500,000 distinct CDR3 sequences, of which about 20% were detected only once. The ten largest account for under 25% of the sample.

Taken from the germline V gene, the CDR1 and CDR2 loops are MDHEN and SYDVKM. Including cysteine and phenylalanine, the CDR3 has 13 amino acids. The read is trimmed to its CDR3 DNA, 39 bases read in frame from base 1. Cut back by 5 bases and 2 bases, the V and J ends lie 10 bases apart. The time point label for this specimen denotes: persistent/refractory GD, antithyroid drugs over 5 years with positive TRAb. For both TCR sequencing and RNA sequencing, RNA was extracted from PBMCs in TRIzol. Graves' disease was diagnosed according to American Thyroid Association guidelines. The patients came from an endocrinology department in Xi'an, China. Each patient gave approximately 8.8 milliliters of peripheral blood, collected in an EDTA anticoagulant tube. Ficoll Paque Plus density gradient separation was used to isolate PBMCs, and no further T cell sorting was performed. RNA quality was checked with an Agilent 2100 Bioanalyzer and agarose gel, and concentration with a NanoDrop 2000.

Ten or more counts support this clonotype. Its antigen specificity is not known. No base quality values were provided; no much bigger clone lies one nucleotide off. This receptor was identified in a female donor with Graves disease. The rearrangement joined TRBV28 to TRBJ2-7, with an unclear D gene assignment. This specimen consisted of peripheral blood mononuclear cells (PBMCs), obtained when the disease was refractory, from a patient treated with antithyroid drugs. The sequence in DNA is TGTGCCAGCAGTCCGCTGGGCCCCTACGAGCAGTACTTC. It specifies CASSPLGPYEQYF.